A selection of T cell receptor beta chains follows, all from one sample in a study of beta chain features in type 1 diabetes. The table came from immunoSEQ multiplex PCR; TCRdb's copy has only in-frame clones and leaves some out. The sample yields 850,000 to 900,000 clones, roughly a sixth seen once. The sample consisted of naive CD4+ T cells from blood. Receptors originate from a woman between 18 and 30 years old in good health. Each CDR3 is given with its conserved first and last residue.

TRBJ2-6 | TRBV4-2 | CASSQLTGVGANVLTF
TRBJ2-2 | TRBV2 | CASSGLLNTGELFF
TRBJ2-1 | TRBV29-1 | CSVLDGSSYNEQFF
TRBJ2-7 | TRBV14 | CASSQGTSGSVQYF
TRBJ2-3 | TRBV19 | CASSSDRAVTDTQYF
TRBJ2-1 | TRBV19 | CASSIMKLAGGKQFF
TRBJ1-5 | TRBV6-1 | CASSGPRGGNQPQHF
TRBJ2-2 | TRBV6-6 | CASSADYTGELFF
TRBJ1-5 | TRBV15 | CATSSWGQVSNQPQHF
TRBJ2-1 | TRBV28 | CASSPPWGSGNEQFF
TRBJ2-3 | TRBV18 | CASSPIAGGPSTDTQYF
TRBJ2-1 | TRBV28 | CASSTLWPRAETDPSSGQFF
TRBJ2-2 | TRBV4-3 | CASSPQPGTTGELFF
TRBJ2-5 | TRBV7-8 | CASSFFHSGAGETQYF